This T cell receptor beta chain was observed in a study of identical twins (TCRdb year 2016). Regarding the study in general: TCR alpha and beta repertoires from monozygotic twins, unrelated adults of various ages and cord blood were deep-sequenced to test whether fetal clonotypes persist. To rule out contamination, replicate twin experiments were performed at different times with different library preparation protocols.

The library relied on 5' RACE. Sequencing relied on an Illumina HiSeq 2000. Template switching added a universal primer binding site, and the final cDNA carried a unique molecular identifier that allowed TCR cDNA molecules to be counted accurately. Specific primers in the conserved constant-segment region were used to synthesize first-strand cDNA for TCR alpha and beta chains. Each cDNA library was double barcoded, with a SMART-Mk sample barcode plus Illumina barcodes, to control for contamination. TruSeq adapter sequences, together with Illumina sample barcodes, were added in two successive PCR steps. TCR alpha and beta cDNA libraries were sequenced on the Illumina HiSeq platform with custom primers. In the authors' own workflow: MiGEC processed the raw reads to extract unique molecular identifiers, while MiXCR was used to determine the CDR3 positions. Recombination models were inferred per individual with the repgenHMM and IGoR tools using an EM algorithm. The analysis of shared clonotypes was done with the tcR package in R, with sharing normalized by the product of cloneset sizes. To study raw recombination free of thymic and clonal selection effects, out-of-frame nonproductive sequences were analyzed. The raw public reads went through TCRdb reprocessing: fastp at Q25, MiXCR clone calling, in-frame beta chains kept. When rows share a CDR3 protein, they turn into one entry using the most common DNA and genes. The V and J calls reflect TCRdb's pipeline rather than the authors' work. This sample gives around 650,000 distinct CDR3 sequences in total; just over 7% of them show up just once. The biggest ten clones account for around 1.6% of the sample.

Every donor was a healthy Caucasian. The twin cohort comprised three pairs of female monozygotic twins, all aged about 18 to 30 years. Peripheral blood mononuclear cells were the source from which RNA for the TCR libraries was isolated. The full study reports these points: Because the same donors could not be followed over many years, the conclusions depended on cross-sectional statistical analysis. Compared with coincidental sharing between unrelated individuals, an excess of low generation-probability sequences was observed among out-of-frame TCR alpha sequences shared between twins. Out-of-frame TCR alpha sharing in monozygotic twins was systematically underestimated by recombination models, whereas sharing between unrelated individuals was in agreement with the recombination models. Fewer insertions were carried by abundant cord blood beta clonotypes; a weaker similar trend was observed in young adult naive repertoires, while no such trend was observed in memory repertoires. Invariant T cells such as MAIT and iNKT could partly confound zero-insertion analyses, though diverse VJ usage argued against this for most clonotypes. A weaker excess of twin sharing was found in beta out-of-frame sequences because the signal-to-noise ratio was lowered by fewer shared sequences.

The germline V gene specifies MNHNS as CDR1 and SASEGT as CDR2. V and J lose 10 bases and 4 bases, and a span of 22 bases separates them. The cysteine opens and the phenylalanine closes a CDR3 of 15 amino acids. The kept DNA is CDR3 alone, 45 bases in frame from the first base. This clonotype was picked up many times. Its antigen remains undetermined. No much larger clone exists at a distance of one base, and base qualities are not known. The same sample was also studied in work on yellow fever vaccine responses in identical twins. The other study reports the following: According to the authors, in identical twins the way T cells responded to vaccination appeared partly convergent and partly personalized. In identical twins, the study followed T cell clones that responded to the vaccine with precision.

The sequence came from a woman aged 18 to 35 in good health. In this chain, TRBV6-1 is recombined with TRBJ1-1; perhaps TRBD1 is the D gene, with 6 bases matching. The sequenced sample consisted of PBMCs. Here the CDR3 is given as CATLGGGRSGTEAFF. The nucleotide sequence is TGTGCCACCTTAGGGGGGGGGCGGTCAGGCACTGAAGCTTTCTTT.